The T cell receptor (beta chain) under discussion was sequenced for a study of shared clonotypes between healthy human individuals. The method was immunoSEQ multiplex PCR; TCRdb's version includes in-frame clones alone and lacks a portion of them. Among 2 million to 3 million clones listed, approximately 93% were seen once. The CDR3 contains 17 residues. V shed 5 bases and J 1 base; nucleotides not matched to a gene: 12. Germline CDR1 reads SGHTA; CDR2 reads FQGNSA. The sequencing sample was made of naive CD4+ T cells from PBMCs. Subset denoted: CD45RA+ positively selected. The rearrangement links TRBV7-2 to TRBJ2-5, with 8 bases aligning to TRBD1. This receptor was identified in a man aged 18 to 30 in good health. Some clones in this sample may be carry-over from other donors' samples. CDR3 residues: CASSAGAGGAIQETQYF. For the CDR3, the DNA is TGTGCCAGCAGCGCCGGGGCAGGGGGCGCCATCCAAGAGACCCAGTACTTC.